This T cell receptor (beta chain) was documented in a study of cytomegalovirus exposure and HLA in healthy donors. Study-level background: A data release that came early held roughly 85 million unique TCRs from HLA-typed donors.

The CDR3 has 15 amino acids. V lost 3 bases and J lost 6; bases outside the gene matches: 9. From germline, CDR1 is LNHDA and CDR2 SQIVND (reference sequence). General study points: Equally common other TCR beta chains were less clonally expanded than HLA-associated ones, a later analysis found.

Remarks on this clone: Its cognate antigen is unknown.

Use of 60 Vbeta and 13 Jbeta primers characterized the PCR. The method was immunoSEQ multiplex PCR; TCRdb's version includes in-frame clones alone and lacks a portion of them. Recorded for this sample: around 76,000 clones. The sequence was obtained from a boy between 5 and 17 years old in good health and CMV-seronegative. The chain combines TRBV19 with TRBJ1-1; 8 nucleotides align to TRBD1. Specimen: PBMCs. CDR3 nucleotide sequence: TGTGCCAGTAGTATCCAGGCAGGGGGCGACCCTGAAGCTTTCTTT. This gives the protein CASSIQAGGDPEAFF. Filled out from reference TRBV19 and TRBJ1-1, the complete variable domain reads DGGITQSPKYLFRKEGQNVTLSCEQNLNHDAMYWYRQDPGQGLRLIYYSQIVNDFQKGDIAEGYSVSREKKESFPLTVTSAQKNPTAFYLCASSIQAGGDPEAFFGQGTRLTVV.